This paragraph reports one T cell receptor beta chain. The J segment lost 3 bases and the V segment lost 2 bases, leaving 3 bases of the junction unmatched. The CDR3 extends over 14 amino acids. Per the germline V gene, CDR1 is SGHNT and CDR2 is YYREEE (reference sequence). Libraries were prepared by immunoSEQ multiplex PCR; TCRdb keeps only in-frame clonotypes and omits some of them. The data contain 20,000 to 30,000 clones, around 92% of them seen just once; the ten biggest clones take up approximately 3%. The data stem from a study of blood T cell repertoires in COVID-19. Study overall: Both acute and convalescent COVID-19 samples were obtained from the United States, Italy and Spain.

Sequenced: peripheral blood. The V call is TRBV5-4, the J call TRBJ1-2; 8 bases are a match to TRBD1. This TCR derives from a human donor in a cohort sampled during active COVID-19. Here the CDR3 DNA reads TGTGCCAGCAGCTTCGGACAGGGTGACTATGGCTACACCTTC. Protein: CASSFGQGDYGYTF. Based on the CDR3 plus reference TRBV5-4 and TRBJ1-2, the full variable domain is ETGVTQSPTHLIKTRGQQVTLRCSSQSGHNTVSWYQQALGQGPQFIFQYYREEENGRGNFPPRFSGLQFPNYSSELNVNALELDDSALYLCASSFGQGDYGYTFGSGTRLTVV.